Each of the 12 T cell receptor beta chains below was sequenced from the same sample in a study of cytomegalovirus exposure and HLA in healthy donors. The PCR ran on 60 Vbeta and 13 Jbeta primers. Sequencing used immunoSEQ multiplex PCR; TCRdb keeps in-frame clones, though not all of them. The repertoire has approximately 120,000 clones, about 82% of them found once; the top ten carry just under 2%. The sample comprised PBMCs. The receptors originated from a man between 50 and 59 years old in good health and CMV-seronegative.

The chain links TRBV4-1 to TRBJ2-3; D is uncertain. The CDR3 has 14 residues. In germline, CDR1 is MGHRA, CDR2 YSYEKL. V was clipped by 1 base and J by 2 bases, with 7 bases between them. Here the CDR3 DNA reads TGCGCCAGCAGCCAAGTACATAACACAGATACGCAGTATTTT. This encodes CASSQVHNTDTQYF.

The CDR3 region is CASSLESGGYSYEQYF. DNA of the CDR3: TGTGCCAGCAGCTTAGAAAGCGGGGGGTACTCCTACGAGCAGTACTTC. The chain combines TRBV7-2 with TRBJ2-7, with 9 bases matching TRBD2. This CDR3 has 16 amino acids. The germline CDR1 and CDR2 sequences are SGHTA and FQGNSA. V shed 1 base, J shed 0 bases, and the junction held 4 bases outside the gene matches.

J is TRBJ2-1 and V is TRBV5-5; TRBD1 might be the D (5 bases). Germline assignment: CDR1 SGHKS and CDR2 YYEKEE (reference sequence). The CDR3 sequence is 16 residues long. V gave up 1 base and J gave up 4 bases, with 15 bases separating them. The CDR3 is CASSLTDHRQYNEQFF. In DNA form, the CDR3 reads TGTGCCAGCAGCTTGACCGACCACAGACAGTACAATGAGCAGTTCTTC.

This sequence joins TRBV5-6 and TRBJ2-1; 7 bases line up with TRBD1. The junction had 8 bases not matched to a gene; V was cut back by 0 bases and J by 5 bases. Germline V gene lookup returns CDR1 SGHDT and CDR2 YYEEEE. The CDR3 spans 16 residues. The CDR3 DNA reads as TGTGCCAGCAGCTTGGGGTTTGGGACAGCAAACAATGAGCAGTTCTTC. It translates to CASSLGFGTANNEQFF.

The DNA for the CDR3 is TGCAGCGTTCCCCCCCCTGGTAGCTCCTACAATGAGCAGTTCTTC. It yields the protein CSVPPPGSSYNEQFF. The genes are TRBV29-1 and TRBJ2-1; D is uncertain. The ends were cut back, 5 bases at V and 0 bases at J, with 14 bases in the middle. The V gene's germline CDR1 is SQVTM and CDR2 ANQGSEA. The CDR3 runs 15 residues.

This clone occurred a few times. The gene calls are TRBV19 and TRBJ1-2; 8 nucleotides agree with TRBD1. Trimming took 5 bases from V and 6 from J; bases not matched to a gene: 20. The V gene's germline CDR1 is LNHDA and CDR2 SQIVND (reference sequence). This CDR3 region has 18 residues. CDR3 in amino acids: CASSRSWDGQGLKDGYTF. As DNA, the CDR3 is TGTGCCAGTAGTCGCTCCTGGGATGGACAGGGCCTAAAGGATGGCTACACCTTC.

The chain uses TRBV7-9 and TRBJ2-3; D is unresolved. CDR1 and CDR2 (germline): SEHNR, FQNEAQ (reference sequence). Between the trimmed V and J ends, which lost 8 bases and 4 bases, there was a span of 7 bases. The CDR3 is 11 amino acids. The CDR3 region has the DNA TGTGCCAGCTCAGTGGCAGATACGCAGTATTTT. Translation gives CASSVADTQYF.

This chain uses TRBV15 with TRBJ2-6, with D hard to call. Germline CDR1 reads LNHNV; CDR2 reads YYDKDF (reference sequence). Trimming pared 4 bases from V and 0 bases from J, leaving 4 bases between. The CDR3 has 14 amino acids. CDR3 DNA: TGTGCCACCAGCATCCTCTCTGGGGCCAACGTCCTGACTTTC. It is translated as CATSILSGANVLTF.

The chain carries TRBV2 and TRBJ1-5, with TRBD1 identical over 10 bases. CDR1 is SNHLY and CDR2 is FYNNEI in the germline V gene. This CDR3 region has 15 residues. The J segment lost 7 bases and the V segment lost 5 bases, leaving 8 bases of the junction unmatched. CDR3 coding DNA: TGTGCCAGCAGTCGTAGGACAGGGGGAGGGCAGCCCCAGCATTTT. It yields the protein CASSRRTGGGQPQHF.

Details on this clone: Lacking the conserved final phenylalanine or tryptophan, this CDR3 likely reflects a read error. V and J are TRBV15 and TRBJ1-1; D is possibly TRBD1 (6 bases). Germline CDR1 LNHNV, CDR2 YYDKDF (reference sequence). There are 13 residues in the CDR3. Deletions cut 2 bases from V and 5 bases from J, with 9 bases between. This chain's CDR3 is CATSRTTGTEAFL. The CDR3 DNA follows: TGTGCCACCAGCAGAACGACAGGTACTGAAGCTTTCCTT.

CDR3 sequence reads: CASSDRGPSPLHF. In DNA form, the CDR3 reads TGTGCCAGTTCGGACAGGGGGCCCTCACCCCTCCACTTT. This chain uses TRBV19 with TRBJ1-6; 11 nucleotides agree with TRBD1. With V trimmed by 8 bases and J by 10 bases, 4 bases remained unmatched. Germline CDR1 and CDR2: LNHDA and SQIVND (reference sequence). The CDR3 sequence is 13 residues long.

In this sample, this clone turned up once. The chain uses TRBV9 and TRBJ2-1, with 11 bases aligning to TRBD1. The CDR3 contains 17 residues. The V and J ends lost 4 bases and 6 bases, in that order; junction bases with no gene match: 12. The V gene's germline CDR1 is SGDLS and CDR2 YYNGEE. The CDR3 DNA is TGTGCCAGCAGCACCGCGGGTGGACAGGGGGCAGTCAATGAGCAGTTCTTC. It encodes CASSTAGGQGAVNEQFF.